This T cell receptor (beta chain) stems from a study of T cell responses to AZD1222 COVID-19 vaccine. Study information: Pooling covered second doses at about 4 or about 12 weeks. Overall study results and limits: Without day 14 samples, only post-peak T cell repertoires were studied. Spike-specific TCR breadth and depth rose after two AZD1222 doses.

Clones were sequenced by immunoSEQ multiplex PCR, and TCRdb holds only the in-frame ones, with some missing. This table has some 60,000 clones, 70% to 85% appearing once. V gave up 5 bases and J gave up 4 bases; unmatched junction bases: 3. This CDR3 is 15 amino acids long. Germline V gene data show CDR1 as MNHEY and CDR2 as SMNVEV (reference sequence). As to this clone: What it recognizes is unknown.

The gene calls are TRBV27 and TRBJ1-3, with TRBD1 identical over 12 bases. The source is an adult in good health. Sequenced material: peripheral blood, taken on day 0 of AZD1222 vaccination. The CDR3 here is CASSPGQGAGNTIYF. The CDR3 nucleotides read TGTGCCAGCAGTCCGGGACAGGGGGCGGGAAACACCATATATTTT.